Detailed here is one TCR beta chain. Its target is unknown. The CDR3 extends over 16 amino acids. The germline gives CDR1 SGHTA, CDR2 FQGTGA. V was pared by 5 bases and J by 2 bases, with 17 bases between. The sample comes from a study of T cells in localized non-small cell lung cancer. Whole-study findings and limits: Sequencing involved a lone tumor region, leaving heterogeneity possible. With higher T cell density in blood came longer overall survival. Peak T cell clonality was found in uninvolved adjacent lung, exceeding tumor. Median detection of top 100 tumor clones in adjacent lung was 57 clones.

Clones were sequenced by immunoSEQ multiplex PCR, and TCRdb holds only the in-frame ones, with some missing. The data contain some 49,000 clones, around 81% of them singletons. The sequencing here drew on peripheral blood mononuclear cells, taken before any cancer treatment. The chain has TRBV7-3 and TRBJ2-3; the D gene is possibly TRBD2 (6 bases). The sequence came from a man between 40 and 69 years old with stage III lung adenocarcinoma. CDR3: CASSPEWGLNTDTQYF. CDR3 nucleotides: TGTGCCAGCAGCCCTGAGTGGGGACTTAACACAGATACGCAGTATTTT.